The 24 T cell receptor beta chains below come from one sample, sequenced in a study of OX40 agonist ivuxolimab in advanced cancers. The table came from immunoSEQ multiplex PCR; TCRdb's copy has only in-frame clones and leaves some out. The sample carries fewer than 65,000 clones, under 90% recorded once. Sample: CD4+ or CD8+ T cells sorted from blood, taken in a trial of the OX40 agonist ivuxolimab. These receptors all stem from an adult with an advanced solid tumor such as melanoma, head and neck, liver or kidney cancer.

The chain recombines TRBV7-6 with TRBJ1-1; D is perhaps TRBD1 (5 bases). V lost 5 bases to trimming and J lost 4 bases, with 14 bases between them. The CDR3 runs to 14 residues. In germline, CDR1 is SGHVS, CDR2 FNYEAQ. CDR3 residues: CASSRRGWGTEAFF. The DNA for the CDR3 is TGTGCCAGCAGCCGTCGGGGGTGGGGCACTGAAGCTTTCTTT.

The chain couples TRBV30 to TRBJ2-7; the D is unclear. The CDR3 contains 11 residues. The V gene's germline CDR1 is GTSNPN and CDR2 SVGIG (reference sequence). V lost 0 bases and J 3 bases, leaving 3 bases between the germline ends. In nucleotides, the CDR3 is TGTGCCTGGAGTGTTAACTACGAGCAGTACTTC. It yields the protein CAWSVNYEQYF.

The rearrangement links TRBV6-4 to TRBJ1-2; the D gene is possibly TRBD1 (5 bases). V dropped 0 bases and J dropped 7 bases, with 9 bases sitting between them. Germline values: CDR1 MRHNA, CDR2 SNTAGT. The CDR3 loop spans 13 amino acids. Here the CDR3 reads CASSDSMGLGYTF. CDR3 nucleotides: TGTGCCAGCAGTGACTCGATGGGGCTTGGCTACACCTTC.

The chain couples TRBV6-1 to TRBJ2-1; D not certain. CDR3 length: 11 residues. Germline V gives CDR1 MNHNS, CDR2 SASEGT. V was clipped by 6 bases and J by 2 bases, with 2 bases between them. CDR3 sequence: CASSTYNEQFF. The CDR3 nucleotides are TGTGCCAGCAGCACCTACAATGAGCAGTTCTTC.

The chain links TRBV7-3 to TRBJ2-5; 7 bases are a match to TRBD1. Per germline, CDR1 SGHTA and CDR2 FQGTGA. V gave up 3 bases and J gave up 2 bases; unmatched junction bases: 0. The CDR3 loop spans 13 amino acids. Here the CDR3 DNA reads TGTGCCAGCAGCTTGGGACAGCAAGAGACCCAGTACTTC. Its translation is CASSLGQQETQYF.

The chain is built from TRBV7-9 and TRBJ1-2; tentatively, D is TRBD1 (5 bases). The CDR3 sequence is 13 residues long. With 5 bases removed from V and 4 bases from J, the gap between germline ends came to 11 bases. Germline CDR1 is SEHNR and CDR2 is FQNEAQ (reference sequence). The CDR3 nucleotides are TGTGCCAGCAGCCCGACAGTCCTCTATGGCTACACCTTC. Translated: CASSPTVLYGYTF.

The chain joins TRBV2 to TRBJ1-1; D perhaps matches TRBD1 (5 bases). The V gene's germline CDR1 is SNHLY and CDR2 FYNNEI. This CDR3 region has 13 residues. V was clipped by 5 bases and J by 4 bases, with 11 bases between them. The CDR3 sequence is CASSQGMGTEAFF. CDR3 in DNA: TGTGCCAGCAGTCAGGGCATGGGCACTGAAGCTTTCTTT.

The chain is built from TRBV11-3 and TRBJ2-1, with 15 bases identical to TRBD2. The CDR3 loop spans 17 amino acids. The V and J ends lost 5 bases and 5 bases, in that order; junction bases with no gene match: 7. CDR1 SGHNT and CDR2 YENEEA come from the germline V gene. CDR3 in DNA: TGTGCCAGCAGCCCCGGGACTAGCGGGAGGTCCCACAATGAGCAGTTCTTC. It translates to CASSPGTSGRSHNEQFF.

This chain joins TRBV5-1 and TRBJ2-3; D remains ambiguous. CDR1 and CDR2 (germline): SGHRS, YFSETQ. V lost 4 bases and J lost 0, with 9 bases in between. The CDR3 runs 14 residues. This chain's CDR3 is CASSPPSSTDTQYF. The CDR3 DNA follows: TGCGCCAGCAGCCCCCCTTCCAGCACAGATACGCAGTATTTT.

This rearrangement joins TRBV11-2 to TRBJ2-2; D is undetermined. V lost 0 bases, J lost 9 bases, and 11 bases lay in between. Germline V CDR1 and CDR2: SGHAT, FQNNGV. The CDR3 length is 14 residues. The CDR3 nucleotides read TGTGCCAGCAGCTTAGACACCAGCCTGCGGGAGCTGTTTTTT. Encoded protein: CASSLDTSLRELFF.

Only a few counts were recorded for this clone. The chain couples TRBV19 to TRBJ1-1; D unresolved. Trimming took off 5 bases at V and 2 bases at J, with 18 bases between the two ends. This CDR3 has 16 residues. Germline V gene data show CDR1 as LNHDA and CDR2 as SQIVND (reference sequence). CDR3 sequence: CASSPTLLQLNTEAFF. The CDR3 DNA is TGTGCCAGTAGTCCCACACTCCTCCAACTTAACACTGAAGCTTTCTTT. Filled out from reference TRBV19 and TRBJ1-1, the complete variable domain reads DGGITQSPKYLFRKEGQNVTLSCEQNLNHDAMYWYRQDPGQGLRLIYYSQIVNDFQKGDIAEGYSVSREKKESFPLTVTSAQKNPTAFYLCASSPTLLQLNTEAFFGQGTRLTVV.

The genes are TRBV11-2 and TRBJ2-7; 9 bases are a match to TRBD1. The CDR3 is 15 residues long. The J segment lost 5 bases and the V segment lost 1 base, leaving 6 bases of the junction unmatched. Germline V CDR1 and CDR2: SGHAT, FQNNGV. This CDR3 is CASSLVGTGSNEQYF. The CDR3 nucleotides are TGTGCCAGCAGCTTAGTAGGGACAGGGAGCAACGAGCAGTACTTC.

The chain joins TRBV7-2 to TRBJ1-2; D perhaps matches TRBD1 (5 bases). The germline CDR1 and CDR2 sequences are SGHTA and FQGNSA. Trimming removed 5 bases at V and 1 base at J, with 11 bases between. This CDR3 is 14 amino acids long. Here the CDR3 reads CASSAYRLNYGYTF. For the CDR3, the DNA is TGTGCCAGCAGCGCTTACAGGCTTAACTATGGCTACACCTTC.

The chain carries TRBV7-9 and TRBJ2-6, with D uncertain. The V end lost 2 bases, the J end lost 16 bases, and 6 bases lay between the germline ends. The CDR3 is 10 residues long. The germline CDR1 and CDR2 sequences are SEHNR and FQNEAQ (reference sequence). DNA for the CDR3: TGTGCCAGCAGCTTAAGATGGCTGACTTTC. Its protein is CASSLRWLTF.

This clone was counted a few times. This chain uses TRBV7-3 with TRBJ1-6; D uncertain. Germline loops: CDR1 SGHTA, CDR2 FQGTGA. Trimming removed 6 bases at V and 4 bases at J, with 7 bases between. This CDR3 has 13 amino acids. The CDR3 coding sequence is TGTGCCAGCAGTCGCGGATATAATTCACCCCTCCACTTT. It is translated as CASSRGYNSPLHF.

The gene calls are TRBV6-1 and TRBJ2-1; TRBD2 aligns across 7 bases. In germline, CDR1 is MNHNS, CDR2 SASEGT. The V gene end was trimmed by 6 bases and the J gene end by 4 bases; junction bases not matched to a gene: 6. This CDR3 is built from 14 residues. CDR3 sequence: CASSPRGVYNEQFF. The CDR3 nucleotides are TGTGCCAGCAGCCCCCGGGGGGTATACAATGAGCAGTTCTTC.

The chain links TRBV5-1 to TRBJ2-5; D might be TRBD1 or TRBD2, each matching 6 bases. The V and J ends lost 1 base and 5 bases respectively, with 18 bases between them. This CDR3 has 16 residues. Germline V gives CDR1 SGHRS, CDR2 YFSETQ. This CDR3 reads CASSLRGDSLGETQYF. In DNA form, the CDR3 reads TGCGCCAGCAGCTTGAGGGGGGACTCCTTGGGGGAGACCCAGTACTTC. Drawing the rest from reference TRBV5-1 and TRBJ2-5, the complete variable domain is KAGVTQTPRYLIKTRGQQVTLSCSPISGHRSVSWYQQTPGQGLQFLFEYFSETQRNKGNFPGRFSGRQFSNSRSEMNVSTLELGDSALYLCASSLRGDSLGETQYFGPGTRLLVL.

This clone was detected only a few times. The chain links TRBV6-6 to TRBJ1-1; D unclear. Germline values: CDR1 MNHNY, CDR2 SVGAGI (reference sequence). This CDR3 comprises 12 residues. V gave up 3 bases and J gave up 11 bases, with 13 bases separating them. The DNA for the CDR3 is TGTGCCAGCAGTTATGAGGCCCGCGGGGCTTTCTTT. Translation: CASSYEARGAFF.

The CDR3 coding sequence is TGTGCCAGCAGTCGCGGGACGGTTACCACCGGGGAGCTGTTTTTT. It specifies CASSRGTVTTGELFF. The chain combines TRBV5-6 with TRBJ2-2; the D gene is possibly TRBD2 (6 bases). The CDR3 length is 15 residues. Germline loops: CDR1 SGHDT, CDR2 YYEEEE. The V gene lost 5 bases and the J gene lost 4 bases, with 15 bases spanning the gap.

The rearrangement joins TRBV19 to TRBJ2-5, with D possibly TRBD1 on 6 matching bases. The CDR3 covers 16 residues. The V end was cut by 1 base, the J end by 4 bases, with 16 bases between. CDR1 and CDR2 from the germline V gene are LNHDA and SQIVND (reference sequence). The CDR3 here is CASSIGAQGWRETQYF. The CDR3 DNA is TGTGCCAGTAGTATAGGGGCACAGGGTTGGCGAGAGACCCAGTACTTC. The full variable domain, rest sourced from reference TRBV19 and TRBJ2-5, is DGGITQSPKYLFRKEGQNVTLSCEQNLNHDAMYWYRQDPGQGLRLIYYSQIVNDFQKGDIAEGYSVSREKKESFPLTVTSAQKNPTAFYLCASSIGAQGWRETQYFGPGTRLLVL.

The V gene is TRBV28, the J gene TRBJ2-5; D remains unclear. The germline gives CDR1 MDHEN, CDR2 SYDVKM. The V end lost 4 bases, the J end lost 5 bases, and 11 bases lay between the germline ends. The CDR3 is made up of 13 amino acids. The CDR3 DNA reads TGTGCCAGCAGTTCGGTCCTGACGGAGACCCAGTACTTC. Residues: CASSSVLTETQYF.

The chain is built from TRBV7-9 and TRBJ2-3, with a tentative D call TRBD2 (7 bases). This CDR3 has 17 residues. V was clipped by 4 bases and J by 0 bases, with 17 bases between them. CDR1 and CDR2 (germline): SEHNR, FQNEAQ (reference sequence). CDR3 sequence reads: CASSSLAGRGSTDTQYF. CDR3 DNA sequence: TGTGCCAGCAGCTCTCTGGCGGGGAGGGGGAGCACAGATACGCAGTATTTT.

The rearrangement links TRBV7-2 to TRBJ1-6; D perhaps matches TRBD1 (5 bases). Deletions cut 5 bases from V and 9 bases from J, with 11 bases between. Germline values: CDR1 SGHTA, CDR2 FQGNSA. This CDR3 is 13 amino acids long. CDR3 DNA: TGTGCCAGCAGCCGGGACCTCGTTTCACCCCTCCACTTT. This gives the protein CASSRDLVSPLHF.

The rearrangement uses TRBV28 and TRBJ2-5; TRBD1 matches 9 bases. This CDR3 spans 16 amino acids. Germline loops: CDR1 MDHEN, CDR2 SYDVKM. Trimming removed 5 bases from V and 2 bases from J; junction bases left unmatched: 9. The CDR3 sequence: CASSRPQGAQQETQYF. CDR3 bases: TGTGCCAGCAGTCGCCCACAGGGGGCCCAACAAGAGACCCAGTACTTC.